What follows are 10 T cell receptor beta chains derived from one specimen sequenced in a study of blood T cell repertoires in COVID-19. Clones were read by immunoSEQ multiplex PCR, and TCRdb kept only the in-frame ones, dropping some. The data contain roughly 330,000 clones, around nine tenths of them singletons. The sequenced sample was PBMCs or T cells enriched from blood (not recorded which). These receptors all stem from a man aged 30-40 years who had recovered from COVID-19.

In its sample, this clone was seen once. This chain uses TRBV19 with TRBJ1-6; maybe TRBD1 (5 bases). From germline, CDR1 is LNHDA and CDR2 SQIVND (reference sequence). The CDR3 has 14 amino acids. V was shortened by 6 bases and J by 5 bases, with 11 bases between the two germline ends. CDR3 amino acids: CASSSRDNNSPLHF. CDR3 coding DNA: TGTGCCAGTAGCAGCAGGGATAATAATTCACCCCTCCACTTT.

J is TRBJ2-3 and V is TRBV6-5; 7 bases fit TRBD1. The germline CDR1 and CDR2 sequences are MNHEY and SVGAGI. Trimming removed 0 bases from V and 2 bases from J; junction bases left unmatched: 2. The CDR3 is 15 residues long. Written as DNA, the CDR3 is TGTGCCAGCAGTTACTCGGGACAGCACACAGATACGCAGTATTTT. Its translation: CASSYSGQHTDTQYF.

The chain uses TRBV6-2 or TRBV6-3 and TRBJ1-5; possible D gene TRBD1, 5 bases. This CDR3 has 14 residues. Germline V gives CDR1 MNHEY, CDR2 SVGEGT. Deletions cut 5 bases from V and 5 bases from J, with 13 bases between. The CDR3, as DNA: TGTGCCAGCAGTGACAGAAGGTTAGATCAGCCCCAGCATTTT. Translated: CASSDRRLDQPQHF.

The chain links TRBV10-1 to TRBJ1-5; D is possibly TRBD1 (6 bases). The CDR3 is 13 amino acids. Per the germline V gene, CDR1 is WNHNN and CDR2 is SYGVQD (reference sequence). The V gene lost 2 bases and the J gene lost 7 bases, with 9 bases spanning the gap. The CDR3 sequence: CASSELGAQPQHF. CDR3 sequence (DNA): TGCGCCAGCAGTGAGCTGGGGGCACAGCCCCAGCATTTT.

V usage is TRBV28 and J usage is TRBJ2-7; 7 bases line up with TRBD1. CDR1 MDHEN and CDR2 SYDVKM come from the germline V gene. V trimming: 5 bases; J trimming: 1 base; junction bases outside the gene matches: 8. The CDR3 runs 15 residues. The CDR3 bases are TGTGCCAGCAGTGCCATGTGGACAGGATCCTACGAGCAGTACTTC. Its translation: CASSAMWTGSYEQYF.

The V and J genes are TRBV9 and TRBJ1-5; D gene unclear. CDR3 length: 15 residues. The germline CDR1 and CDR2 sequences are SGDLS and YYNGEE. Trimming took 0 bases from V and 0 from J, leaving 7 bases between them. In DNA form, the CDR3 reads TGTGCCAGCAGCGTAGCGGGTAATAGCAATCAGCCCCAGCATTTT. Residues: CASSVAGNSNQPQHF.

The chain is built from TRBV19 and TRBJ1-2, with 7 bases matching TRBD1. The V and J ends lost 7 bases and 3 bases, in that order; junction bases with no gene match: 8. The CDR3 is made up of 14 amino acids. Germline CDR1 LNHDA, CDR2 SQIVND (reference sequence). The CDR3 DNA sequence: TGTGCCAGTAATCCACAGGGGACTTACTATGGCTACACCTTC. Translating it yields CASNPQGTYYGYTF.

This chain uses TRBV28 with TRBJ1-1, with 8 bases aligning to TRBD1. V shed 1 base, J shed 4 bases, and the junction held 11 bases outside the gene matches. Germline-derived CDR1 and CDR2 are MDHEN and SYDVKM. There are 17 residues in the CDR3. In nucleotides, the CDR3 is TGTGCCAGCAGTTTATCGGGCAGGGGGCGACGGGGCACTGAAGCTTTCTTT. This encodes CASSLSGRGRRGTEAFF.

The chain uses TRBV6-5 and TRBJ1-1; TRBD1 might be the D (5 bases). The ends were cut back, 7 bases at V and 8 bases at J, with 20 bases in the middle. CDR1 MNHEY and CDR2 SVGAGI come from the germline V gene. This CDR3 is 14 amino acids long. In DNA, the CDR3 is TGTGCCAGCACGCCAGGGATGGGGCACTGGGAAGCTTTCTTT. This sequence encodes CASTPGMGHWEAFF.

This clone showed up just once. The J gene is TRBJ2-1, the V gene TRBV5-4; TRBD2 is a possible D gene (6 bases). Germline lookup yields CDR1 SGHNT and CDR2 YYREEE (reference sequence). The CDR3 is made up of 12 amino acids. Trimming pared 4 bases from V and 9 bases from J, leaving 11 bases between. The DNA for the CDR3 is TGTGCCAGCAGCCCTGCGGGGAGTGAGCAGTTCTTC. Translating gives CASSPAGSEQFF. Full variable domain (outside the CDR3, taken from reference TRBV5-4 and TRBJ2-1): ETGVTQSPTHLIKTRGQQVTLRCSSQSGHNTVSWYQQALGQGPQFIFQYYREEENGRGNFPPRFSGLQFPNYSSELNVNALELDDSALYLCASSPAGSEQFFGPGTRLTVL.